This note documents a single TCR beta chain sequence. What it binds is unknown. This sample stems from a study of shared clonotypes between healthy human individuals. Study outcomes and limitations: Blood was the only sampled material, and tissue repertoires likely differ.

The method was immunoSEQ multiplex PCR; TCRdb's version includes in-frame clones alone and lacks a portion of them. The table shows roughly 1,600,000 clones, with about 98.5% occurring only once. V dropped 5 bases and J dropped 1 base, with 14 bases sitting between them. Per germline, CDR1 MDHEN and CDR2 SYDVKM. CDR3 length: 15 amino acids. This chain uses TRBV28 with TRBJ1-1, with D possibly being TRBD1 (5 bases). Sequencing was done on a sample of naive CD4+ T cells sorted from blood. Subset specified: CD45RA+ positively selected. The source is a man aged 25-40 years in good health. The CDR3 reads CASSDLGARNTEAFF. In DNA, the CDR3 is TGTGCCAGCAGTGACCTCGGGGCGAGGAACACTGAAGCTTTCTTT.